This T cell receptor (beta chain) was captured in a study of OX40 agonist ivuxolimab in advanced cancers. As for the study more broadly: Ivuxolimab was a fully human IgG2 agonistic monoclonal antibody targeting the costimulatory receptor OX40 (CD134). Intravenous ivuxolimab was administered to patients every 2 weeks at six dose levels: 0.01, 0.1, 0.3, 1.5, 3 and 10 mg/kg. Of the approximately 50 patients in dose escalation, some 19 had hepatocellular carcinoma, some 15 had melanoma, 9 had renal cell carcinoma and 9 had head and neck cancer. A male proportion of 82.7% and a mean age of approximately 62 years, ranging from roughly 23 to 80, were recorded for the dose-escalation cohort. Patients were allowed to have had prior anti-PD-1, anti-PD-L1 or anti-CTLA-4 therapy, and approximately 40% of the dose-escalation patients had been treated with checkpoint inhibitors. Three dose-escalation patients achieved partial responses, one with hepatocellular carcinoma and two with cutaneous melanoma. Peripheral TCRbeta sequencing was intended to test whether TCR sequence diversity was altered and clonal T-cell expansion was caused by ivuxolimab. The paper describes the monotherapy dose-escalation part (N of about 54 patients) of the phase I trial of ivuxolimab. Broad study findings and their caveats: The antigen specificity of the peripheral T cells that underwent clonal expansion was not determined. After ivuxolimab, more expanded clones were found on average in CD8+ T cells than in CD4+ T cells. In partial responders in the 0.1-3.0 mg/kg groups, normalized peripheral clonal expansion was found to be among the lowest, especially among CD8+ T cells. Low levels of normalized T-cell clonal expansion were also seen in some nonresponding patients. Clonal expansion of both CD4+ and CD8+ blood T cells was observed from baseline to week 6 at doses 0.1 to 3.0 mg/kg.

The trial excluded patients who had a history of autoimmune disease or were on systemic immunosuppression. In every dose cohort, peripheral blood was drawn for TCR sequencing at baseline, cycle 4 day 1, and cycle 7 day 1. The samples were drawn from a first-in-human, open-label, multicenter phase I dose-escalation trial of ivuxolimab. The trial enrolled adults with locally advanced or metastatic head and neck squamous cell, hepatocellular, melanoma or renal cell carcinoma. Before TCR sequencing, CD4+ and CD8+ T cells were separately sorted from peripheral blood. In the case of this clone: It has no known antigen specificity. One base away there is no much larger clone; base qualities are not given.

The CDR3 runs 15 residues from the cysteine to the phenylalanine. Just the 45-base CDR3 DNA is kept, in frame starting at base 1. Clipping removes 6 bases from V and 4 bases from J, with 11 as the unmatched junction base count. The germline V gene specifies MNHEY as CDR1 and SVGAGI as CDR2. Genomic DNA was extracted from sorted cells for sequencing of the TCRbeta CDR3 region. The immunoSEQ Assay was used to sequence the TCRbeta CDR3 regions. TCRdb retrieved this table from immuneACCESS and kept in-frame rearrangements only. Not all clones are present; in checked studies, unresolved V genes account for under half, and no reason is known for the remainder. This sample holds approximately 100,000 clones; approximately 90% were observed only once. The top ten constitute approximately 0.49% of the sample.

The source is an adult with an advanced solid tumor such as melanoma, head and neck, liver or kidney cancer. This chain joins TRBV6-5 to TRBJ1-1; the central 7 bases match TRBD1. The source material was CD4+ or CD8+ T cells sorted from blood, sampled in a trial of the OX40 agonist ivuxolimab. The DNA sequence reads TGTGCCAGCAGCCCCCTGGGGACAGTGAGCACTGAAGCTTTCTTT. It codes for CASSPLGTVSTEAFF.